This TCR beta chain was captured by sequencing in a study of blood T cells in healthy people across ages. Looking at the study overall: Capturing about one barcoded beta molecule per two T cells was achieved by template switching.

This clonotype was detected a few times. Its specificity is unknown. Per the germline V gene, CDR1 is MNHEY and CDR2 is SMNVEV (reference sequence). This CDR3 has 13 amino acids. Study-level points and caveats: Donors of long life had a larger count of naive CD4+ cells and greater diversity than aged donors. It was held that the diversity estimates obtained from one million T cells were underestimates.

It was with a sample-barcoded 5' primer and a J-beta primer mix that a second PCR of about 7 to 12 cycles was run. Every molecule of cDNA carried a tag from a template-switch adaptor with 12 random nucleotides. TCRdb analysed the 5' RACE reads with MiXCR anew, one entry per CDR3 protein. The sample includes 800,000 or so distinct CDR3 sequences, about 47% of them seen just once. The sample comprised blood. V and J are TRBV27 and TRBJ2-5; 8 bases match TRBD1. The J call may be mistaken, given a closer DNA end match to TRBJ2-7. This TCR came from a man aged 80 or over in good health. The CDR3 sequence is CASRLDRGDEQYF. The DNA of the CDR3 is TGTGCCAGCAGACTAGACAGGGGTGACGAGCAGTACTTC.